This is a list of T cell receptor beta chains from one sample in a study of blood T cell repertoires in COVID-19. This table comes from immunoSEQ multiplex PCR, and its TCRdb copy is limited to in-frame clones, with some not included. The table shows roughly 90,000 clones, with about 84% occurring only once. Material for sequencing was peripheral blood. All receptors come from a human donor in a cohort sampled during active COVID-19. Both conserved end residues are part of each CDR3. D genes are given only for firm matches. The size of a clone is reported for some rows only, either as once, few or many, or as a class for expanded clones.

TRBJ1-2	TRBV18	TRBD1	NA	TGTGCCAGCTCACCTACGGGACAGTACGACTATGGCTACACCTTC	CASSPTGQYDYGYTF
TRBJ2-3	TRBV5-4	TRBD2	once	TGTGCCAGCAGCTTGGGGTCTAGCGGGGTTGCTAGCACAGATACGCAGTATTTT	CASSLGSSGVASTDTQYF
TRBJ2-7	TRBV27	TRBD1	NA	TGTGCCAGCAGTACTAAGACAGGGCTTTACTCCTACGAGCAGTACTTC	CASSTKTGLYSYEQYF
TRBJ2-3	TRBV7-7	NA	once	TGTGCCAGCAGCCAAAACAGTGCAGATACGCAGTATTTT	CASSQNSADTQYF
TRBJ2-2	TRBV7-9	NA	NA	TGTGCCAGCAAGACCGGGACTCCAAACACCGGGGAGCTGTTTTTT	CASKTGTPNTGELFF
TRBJ2-3	TRBV19	TRBD1	NA	TGTGCCAGTAGTATACACACAGGGGAGAGTACGCAGTATTTT	CASSIHTGESTQYF
TRBJ2-1	TRBV18	TRBD2	once	TGTGCCAGCTCACGGACTAGCGGGGGACCAGCTAATGAGCAGTTCTTC	CASSRTSGGPANEQFF
TRBJ2-1	TRBV27	TRBD1	NA	TGTGCCAGCAGTACTCCTCGACAGGGGTCGGGCCATGAGCAGTTCTTC	CASSTPRQGSGHEQFF
TRBJ2-1	TRBV7-2	TRBD2	NA	TGTGCCAGCAGCCTAGCGGGGGGGCCCTACAATGAGCAGTTCTTC	CASSLAGGPYNEQFF
TRBJ2-7	TRBV6-1	TRBD1	once	TGTGCCAGCAGTGAAGAGGGGGCCACCTACGAGCAGTACTTC	CASSEEGATYEQYF
TRBJ1-5	TRBV7-2	NA	NA	TGTGCCAGCAGCTTAGGTGGCAGCGTACAGCCCCAGCATTTT	CASSLGGSVQPQHF
TRBJ1-4	TRBV19	NA	NA	TGTGCCAGTAAGGGTACGACGCGGGGTGAAAAACTGTTTTTT	CASKGTTRGEKLFF
TRBJ2-7	TRBV7-9	NA	NA	TGTGCCAGCAGCCGGGAGTCCTACGAGCAGTACTTC	CASSRESYEQYF
TRBJ2-1	TRBV7-2	NA	NA	TGTGCCAGCAGCTTAGCGGGCGCCAGCTCCTACAATGAGCAGTTCTTC	CASSLAGASSYNEQFF
TRBJ1-6	TRBV4-1	TRBD1	few	TGCGCCAGCAGCATGGGGACAGCGAGCTCCTATAATTCACCCCTCCACTTT	CASSMGTASSYNSPLHF
TRBJ2-1	TRBV4-3	TRBD1	NA	TGCGCCAGCAGCCCCGCTTCTGGACAGGGGGCTAGGTATGAGCAGTTCTTC	CASSPASGQGARYEQFF
TRBJ2-7	TRBV6-2/TRBV6-3	TRBD2	NA	TGTGCCAGCAGTTACGGGCTAGCGGGCTCCTACGAGCAGTACTTC	CASSYGLAGSYEQYF
TRBJ2-7	TRBV4-1	TRBD1	NA	TGCGCCAGCAGCCAAGTGTGGGACAGGGGTTACGAGCAGTACTTC	CASSQVWDRGYEQYF
TRBJ2-1	TRBV6-2/TRBV6-3	TRBD2	NA	TGTGCCAGCAGCATGACTAGCGGGGGTACCTCCTACAATGAGCAGTTCTTC	CASSMTSGGTSYNEQFF
TRBJ1-4	TRBV27	TRBD1	NA	TGTGCCAGCAGTCCCTTTCCCGGTGGGACAGGGGTCGAAAAACTGTTTTTT	CASSPFPGGTGVEKLFF
TRBJ2-3	TRBV5-1	TRBD2	NA	TGCGCCAGCAGCATCCGGACTAGCGGGGGCACAGATACGCAGTATTTT	CASSIRTSGGTDTQYF
TRBJ2-2	TRBV7-8	TRBD1	NA	TGTGCCAGCAGCTTCTCCGGGACAGGGACCACCGGGGAGCTGTTTTTT	CASSFSGTGTTGELFF